This TCR beta chain was sequenced for a study of cytomegalovirus exposure and HLA in healthy donors. Study in general: A prior analysis found about 120 million unique TCR beta sequences from about 179 million T cells. Study findings and constraints: CMV serostatus alone was available as immune exposure information. Donors belonging to an Asian-associated ancestry cluster reportedly showed fewer N-insertions in productive TCRs than the roughly 680-donor mean, according to what a later analysis found.

This CDR3 spans 14 amino acids. V was clipped by 1 base and J by 8 bases; unmatched bases: 4. Germline CDR1 and CDR2: LGHNA and YSLEER. Donors sampled were nominally healthy, though unrecorded immune exposures were likely. A remark on this clone: Antigen unknown.

With 60 Vbeta and 13 Jbeta primers, the PCR was carried out. Assay used: immunoSEQ multiplex PCR; TCRdb lists only in-frame clones, some missing. The sample has under 150,000 clones, around four fifths seen once. Sequencing input: PBMCs. The source of this sequence is a man in his forties or fifties in good health and CMV-seronegative. The V call is TRBV4-3, the J call TRBJ2-1; TRBD1 aligns across 8 bases. The CDR3: CASSQVRGHDEQFF. In DNA form, the CDR3 reads TGCGCCAGCAGCCAAGTCAGGGGGCATGATGAGCAGTTCTTC.